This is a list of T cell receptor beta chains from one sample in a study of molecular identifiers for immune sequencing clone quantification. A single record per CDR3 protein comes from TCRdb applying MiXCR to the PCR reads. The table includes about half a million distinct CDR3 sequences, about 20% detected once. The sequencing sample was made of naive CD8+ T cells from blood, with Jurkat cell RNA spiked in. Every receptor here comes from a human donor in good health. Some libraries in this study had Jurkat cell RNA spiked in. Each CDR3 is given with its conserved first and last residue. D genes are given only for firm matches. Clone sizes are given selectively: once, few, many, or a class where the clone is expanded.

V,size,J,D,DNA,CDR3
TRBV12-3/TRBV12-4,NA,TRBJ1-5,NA,TGTGCCAGCAGTCACTATAATCAGCCCCAGCATTTT,CASSHYNQPQHF
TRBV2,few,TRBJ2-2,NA,TGTGCCAGCAGGACAGTGGGCGGGGAGCTGTTTTTT,CASRTVGGELFF
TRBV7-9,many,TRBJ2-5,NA,TGTGCCAGCAGCTTAGTTTTTCGTGCCGGGACCCAGTACTTC,CASSLVFRAGTQYF
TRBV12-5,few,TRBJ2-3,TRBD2,TGTGCTAGTGGTTTGGATTCGTTAGCGGGAGACGTGACAGATACGCAGTATTTT,CASGLDSLAGDVTDTQYF
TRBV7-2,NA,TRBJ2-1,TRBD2,TGTGCCAGCAGCTTCGGGCTAGCGGGCAGCTCCTACAATGAGCAGTTCTTC,CASSFGLAGSSYNEQFF
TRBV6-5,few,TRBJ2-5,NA,TGTGCCAGCAGGCCCCGACATGGGGCCGGAGAGACCCAGTACTTC,CASRPRHGAGETQYF
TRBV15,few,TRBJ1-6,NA,TGTGCCACCAGCAGAGATGTTGGGGACATGAAATCACCCCTCCACTTT,CATSRDVGDMKSPLHF
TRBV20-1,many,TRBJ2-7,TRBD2,TGCAGTGCTCGGCGGACTAGAGAAGGCTACGAGCAGTACTTC,CSARRTREGYEQYF
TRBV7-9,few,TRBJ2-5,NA,TGTGCCAGCAGCCCGAAGGGGGAAGAGACCCAGTACTTC,CASSPKGEETQYF
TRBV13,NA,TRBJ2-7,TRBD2,TGTGCCAGCAGCTTCAGTACTAGCGGATTGGTCGAGCAGTACTTC,CASSFSTSGLVEQYF
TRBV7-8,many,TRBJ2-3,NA,TGTGCCAGCAGCTTGTGGCCTACACGTCCAGATACGCAGTATTTT,CASSLWPTRPDTQYF
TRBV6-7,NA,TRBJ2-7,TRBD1,TGTGCCAGCAGTGCCCGCACCGGGACAGGCGCCTACGAGCAGTACTTC,CASSARTGTGAYEQYF
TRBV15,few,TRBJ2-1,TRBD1,TGTGCCACCAGCTTCCACAGGGGGCTCTACAATGAGCAGTTCTTC,CATSFHRGLYNEQFF
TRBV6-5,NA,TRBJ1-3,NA,TGTGCCAGCAGTTACGGGGAGTTTGGAAACACCATATATTTT,CASSYGEFGNTIYF
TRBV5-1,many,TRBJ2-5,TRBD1,TGCGCCAGCAGCGCAAAGAAGACAGGGCGGAAACAAGAGACCCAGTACTTC,CASSAKKTGRKQETQYF
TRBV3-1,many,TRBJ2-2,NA,TGTGCCAGCAGCGGAAACAGGAACACCGGGGAGCTGTTTTTT,CASSGNRNTGELFF
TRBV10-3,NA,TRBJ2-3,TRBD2,TGTGCCATCAGTGATGGTAGCGGGGGTGACACAGATACGCAGTATTTT,CAISDGSGGDTDTQYF
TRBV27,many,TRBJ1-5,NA,TGTGCCAGCAGTTTACGGTCAGTGGCAGGTCAGCCCCAGCATTTT,CASSLRSVAGQPQHF
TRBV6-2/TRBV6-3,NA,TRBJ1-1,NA,TGTGCCAGCAGTTACTTAGGGGTCACTGAAGCTTTCTTT,CASSYLGVTEAFF
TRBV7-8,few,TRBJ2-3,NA,TGTGCCAGCAGCTCGCCAAATCAGGCAGATACGCAGTATTTT,CASSSPNQADTQYF
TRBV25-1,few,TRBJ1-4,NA,TGTGCCAGGAGGGTGTACAGGCAGCCACCGAATGAAAAACTGTTTTTT,CARRVYRQPPNEKLFF
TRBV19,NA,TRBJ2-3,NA,TGTGCCAGTAGTATCGCCCCAGACCGCACAGATACGCGGTATTTT,CASSIAPDRTDTRYF
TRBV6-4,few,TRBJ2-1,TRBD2,TGTGCCACCCGGACTAGCGCGTTGAGCTCCTACAATGAGCAGTTCTTC,CATRTSALSSYNEQFF
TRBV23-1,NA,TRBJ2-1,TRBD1,TGCGCCAGCAGTCACTCCGGGACAGGGAGCTCCTACAATGAGCAGTTCTTC,CASSHSGTGSSYNEQFF
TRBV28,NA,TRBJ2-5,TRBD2,TGTGCCAGCAGTCTTCATGGGAGGGAGGTACCAAAAGAGACCCAGTACTTC,CASSLHGREVPKETQYF
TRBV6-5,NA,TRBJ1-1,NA,TGTGCCAGCAGTTCGCCGGGACTGAACACTGAAGCTTTCTTT,CASSSPGLNTEAFF
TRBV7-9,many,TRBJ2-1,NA,TGTGCCAGCAGGCCCGGATCCATTAACAATGAGCAGTTCTTC,CASRPGSINNEQFF
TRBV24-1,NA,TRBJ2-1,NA,TGTGCCACCAGTGTCAGGCCCCCCTCCCACAATGAGCAGTTCTTC,CATSVRPPSHNEQFF
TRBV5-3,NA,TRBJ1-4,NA,TGTGCCAGCAGCTTGGCTGTCAATGAAAAACTGTTTTTT,CASSLAVNEKLFF
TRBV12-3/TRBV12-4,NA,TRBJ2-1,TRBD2,TGTGCCAGCAGTTTAGCGCCTGTGCGTAGCGGGCCCTTCGATGAGCAGTTCTTC,CASSLAPVRSGPFDEQFF
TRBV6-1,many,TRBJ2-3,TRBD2,TGTGCCAGCAGTGAAGCTCGGGATAGCGGGGGCACAGATACGCAGTATTTT,CASSEARDSGGTDTQYF
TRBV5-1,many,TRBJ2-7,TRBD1,TGCGCCAGCAGCTCTGGACAGGGCACAAGCACCTACGAGCAGTACTTC,CASSSGQGTSTYEQYF
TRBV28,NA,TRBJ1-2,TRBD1,TGTGCCAGCAGTCTCAGACAGGGAACCTATGGCTACACCTTC,CASSLRQGTYGYTF
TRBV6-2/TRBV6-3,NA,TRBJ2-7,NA,TGTGCCAGCGGTTACGGAGGGGGCTACGAGCAGTACTTC,CASGYGGGYEQYF
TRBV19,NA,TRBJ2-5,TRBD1,TGTGCCAGTAGTATCGGGACAGGAAGGCTAGAAGAGACCCAGTACTTC,CASSIGTGRLEETQYF
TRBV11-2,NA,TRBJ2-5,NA,TGTGCCAGCAGCTTACCGGGGTCGGTGGAGACCCAGTACTTC,CASSLPGSVETQYF
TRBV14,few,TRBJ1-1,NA,TGTGCCAGCAGCCAAGATAGTAGCGTAGCGTCCAGGTCGCATACTGAAGCTTTCTTT,CASSQDSSVASRSHTEAFF
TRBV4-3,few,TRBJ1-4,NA,TGCGCCAGCAGCCAAGAGGGAGGGGCTGTTGAAAAACTGTTTTTT,CASSQEGGAVEKLFF
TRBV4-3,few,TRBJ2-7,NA,TGCGCCAGCAGCCAAAACTCCTTGGGAGCCTACGAGCAGTACTTC,CASSQNSLGAYEQYF
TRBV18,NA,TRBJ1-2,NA,TGTGCCAGCTCACCACCGGGGACTAACTATGGCTACACCTTC,CASSPPGTNYGYTF
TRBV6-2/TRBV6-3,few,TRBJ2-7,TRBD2,TGTGCCAGCAGTCTTCCCGTCGTAGCGGGACGTCAAGCCTACGAGCAGTACTTC,CASSLPVVAGRQAYEQYF
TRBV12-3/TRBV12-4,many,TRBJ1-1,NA,TGTGCCAGCAGGGGGGCTGAAGCTTTCTTT,CASRGAEAFF
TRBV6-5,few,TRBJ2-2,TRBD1,TGTGCCAGCAGAGAGGACAGGGATAACACCGGGGAGCTGTTTTTT,CASREDRDNTGELFF
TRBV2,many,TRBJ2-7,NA,TGTGCCAGCAGTGGTGGCATCACCCCCTACGAGCAGTACTTC,CASSGGITPYEQYF
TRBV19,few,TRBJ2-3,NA,TGTGCCAGTGGTGCGGGTTGGTCAGATACGCAGTATTTT,CASGAGWSDTQYF
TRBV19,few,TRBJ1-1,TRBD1,TGTGCCAGTAGTCCCGACAGGGGTGCCACTGAAGCTTTCTTT,CASSPDRGATEAFF
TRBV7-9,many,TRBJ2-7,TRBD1,TGTGCCAGCAGCACCGGGACAGGCCTCGCCTGGGGGAAGTACTTC,CASSTGTGLAWGKYF
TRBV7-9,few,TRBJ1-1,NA,TGTGCCAGCAGCTGGGGGGGTATCACTGAAGCTTTCTTT,CASSWGGITEAFF
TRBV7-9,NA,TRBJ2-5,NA,TGTGCCAGCAGAAATGACGGGGAACCGCAAGAGACCCAGTACTTC,CASRNDGEPQETQYF
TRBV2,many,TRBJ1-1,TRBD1,TGTGCCAGCAGTGTCAACAGGGGCACTGAAGCTTTCTTT,CASSVNRGTEAFF